Only a few counts were recorded for the clone carrying this T cell receptor (beta chain). Antigen unknown. The sample comes from a study of T cells after yellow fever vaccination. Overall study findings and caveats: Abundant clonotypes (contaminants from the bulk population) could be present in FACS-sorted repertoires. Peak timing came faster in the weaker secondary response, day 5 versus 15. Most primary-vaccination clones recurred post-booster (approximately 96% CD4, about 87% CD8).

It was through 5'RACE template switching that TCR cDNA was made, with a universal primer site and UMIs added. Each CDR3 protein is one row after TCRdb ran MiXCR on the 5' RACE reads. The table has under 600,000 distinct CDR3 sequences, roughly a fifth seen once. The ends were cut back, 3 bases at V and 0 bases at J, with 11 bases in the middle. The length of the CDR3 is 15 residues. Per the germline V gene, CDR1 is MNHEY and CDR2 is SVGEGT. The chain couples TRBV6-2 or TRBV6-3 to TRBJ1-1, with D possibly matching TRBD1 (5 bases). The sample in question was PBMCs, obtained around 3 weeks after the first yellow fever vaccination. The sequence derives from a man in his late teens or twenties who received the YFV17D yellow fever vaccine. CDR3 sequence: CASSYGGQMNTEAFF. CDR3 in DNA: TGTGCCAGCAGTTATGGGGGTCAAATGAACACTGAAGCTTTCTTT.